This note documents a single T cell receptor beta chain sequence. Looked up from germline, CDR1 is KGHDR and CDR2 is SFDVKD. The CDR3 consists of 11 residues. The V end lost 9 bases, the J end lost 5 bases, and 8 bases lay between the germline ends. The data originate from a study of control samples from healthy donors and cancer patients. Libraries were prepared by immunoSEQ multiplex PCR; TCRdb keeps only in-frame clonotypes and omits some of them. This sample has around 170,000 clones, with 80% to 95% found just once. The chain uses TRBV24-1 and TRBJ2-3; D is unclear. This TCR was recovered from a woman in her twenties or thirties in good health. Sequencing input: blood. The CDR3 nucleotides are TGTGCCACCGGTTCGCTAGATACGCAGTATTTT. Protein sequence: CATGSLDTQYF.